The 4 T cell receptor beta chains below all came from one sample that was sequenced in a study of OX40 agonist ivuxolimab in advanced cancers. Assay used: immunoSEQ multiplex PCR; TCRdb lists only in-frame clones, some missing. The repertoire holds some 73,000 clones, 70% to 90% seen once, with 0.86% in the top ten. The sequenced sample was CD4+ or CD8+ T cells sorted from blood, obtained in a trial of the OX40 agonist ivuxolimab. The receptor set was obtained from an adult with an advanced solid tumor such as melanoma, head and neck, liver or kidney cancer.

This clone is a singleton in its sample. The CDR3 DNA follows: TGTGCCAGCAGCCCCGCGTGGGGGGCGGGTGAAAAACTGTTTTTT. Translation: CASSPAWGAGEKLFF. This chain links TRBV11-2 with TRBJ1-4; a weak D match, TRBD1 (6 bases). CDR1 SGHAT and CDR2 FQNNGV come from the germline V gene. The ends were cut back, 5 bases at V and 7 bases at J, with 17 bases in the middle. The CDR3 runs 15 residues.

The chain links TRBV5-8 to TRBJ1-4, with D hard to call. Trimming took off 1 base at V and 0 bases at J, with 7 bases between the two ends. Looked up from germline, CDR1 is SGHTS and CDR2 is YDEGEE. This CDR3 has 15 residues. CDR3 sequence: CASSLRGTTNEKLFF. CDR3 nucleotides: TGTGCCAGCAGCTTGAGAGGGACAACTAATGAAAAACTGTTTTTT.

This clone was observed a few times. The rearrangement links TRBV30 to TRBJ2-6; D possibly corresponds to TRBD1 (5 bases). CDR3 length equals 15 residues. Trimming removed 1 base at V and 2 bases at J, with 9 bases between. Germline CDR1 GTSNPN, CDR2 SVGIG (reference sequence). The CDR3 loop reads CAWSGWGAGANVLTF. CDR3 DNA sequence: TGTGCCTGGAGTGGGTGGGGCGCTGGGGCCAACGTCCTGACTTTC.

Within the sample, this clone is medium-sized. The chain combines TRBV27 with TRBJ2-1, with 9 bases fitting TRBD1. CDR1 is MNHEY and CDR2 is SMNVEV in the germline V gene (reference sequence). Trimming took 2 bases from V and 8 from J; bases not matched to a gene: 4. CDR3 length: 14 residues. CDR3 nucleotides: TGTGCCAGCAGTTTAAGGGACAGGGAAGATGAGCAGTTCTTC. Translated: CASSLRDREDEQFF.